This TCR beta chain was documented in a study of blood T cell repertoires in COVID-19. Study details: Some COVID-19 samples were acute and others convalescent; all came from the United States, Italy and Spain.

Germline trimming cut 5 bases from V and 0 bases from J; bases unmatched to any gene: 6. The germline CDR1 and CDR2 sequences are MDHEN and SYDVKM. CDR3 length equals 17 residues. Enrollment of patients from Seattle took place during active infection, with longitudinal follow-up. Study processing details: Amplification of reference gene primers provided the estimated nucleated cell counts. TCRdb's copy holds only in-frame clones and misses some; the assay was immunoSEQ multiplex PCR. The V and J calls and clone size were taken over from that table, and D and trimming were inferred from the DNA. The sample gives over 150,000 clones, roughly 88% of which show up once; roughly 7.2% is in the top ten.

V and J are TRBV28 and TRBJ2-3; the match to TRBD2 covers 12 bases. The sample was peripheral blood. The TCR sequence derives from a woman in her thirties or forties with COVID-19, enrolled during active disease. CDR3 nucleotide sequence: TGTGCCAGCAGTGTACTAGCGGGGGGACTTAGCACAGATACGCAGTATTTT. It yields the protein CASSVLAGGLSTDTQYF.